This is a list of T cell receptor beta chains from one sample in a study of lymphopenia after photon versus proton radiotherapy. Libraries were prepared by immunoSEQ multiplex PCR; TCRdb keeps only in-frame clonotypes and omits some of them. Counted here are more than 45,000 clones, roughly 83% occurring once; the ten biggest clones make up roughly 2%. The specimen comprised peripheral blood, sampled from a patient treated with proton-based radiotherapy. Every receptor here comes from a man aged 60-69 years with pancreatic cancer. CDR3s include the opening cysteine and the closing phenylalanine or tryptophan. D genes are given only for firm matches. The size entry is marked missing in some rows and otherwise reads once, few, many or a size class.

v_gene	j_gene	abundance	len	d_gene	CDR3aa	CDR3nt
TRBV27	TRBJ2-5	few	15	TRBD1	CASSVSGTDGETQYF	TGTGCCAGCAGTGTATCGGGGACAGACGGGGAGACCCAGTACTTC
TRBV28	TRBJ2-4	-	16	-	CASSPGRLGVLNIQYF	TGTGCCAGCAGTCCCGGGCGTCTGGGGGTTTTAAACATTCAGTACTTC
TRBV11-2	TRBJ2-7	-	14	-	CASSLRATFSEQYF	TGTGCCAGCAGCTTAAGGGCGACGTTTAGCGAGCAGTACTTC
TRBV18	TRBJ1-4	-	13	-	CASSPQGNEKLFF	TGTGCCAGCTCACCACAGGGGAATGAAAAACTGTTTTTT
TRBV19	TRBJ2-6	-	16	TRBD2	CASTVAGNPGANVLTF	TGTGCCAGTACGGTAGCGGGAAACCCTGGGGCCAACGTCCTGACTTTC
TRBV6-1	TRBJ2-7	-	12	-	CASSETNHEQYF	TGTGCCAGCAGTGAAACTAATCACGAGCAGTACTTC
TRBV27	TRBJ2-7	once	13	-	CASRQLSSYEQYF	TGTGCCAGCAGACAGCTTTCCTCCTACGAGCAGTACTTC
TRBV19	TRBJ1-5	-	14	-	CASRGSWGNQPQHF	TGTGCCAGTAGGGGTTCGTGGGGGAATCAGCCCCAGCATTTT
TRBV28	TRBJ2-1	-	17	TRBD2	CASSLGASGGKYNEQFF	TGTGCCAGCAGTTTAGGGGCTAGCGGGGGGAAATACAATGAGCAGTTCTTC
TRBV5-1	TRBJ2-1	-	14	-	CASSLRGLRNEQFF	TGCGCCAGCAGCTTGCGGGGCCTAAGAAATGAGCAGTTCTTC
TRBV13	TRBJ2-1	once	15	-	CASSLDPGSYNEQFF	TGTGCCAGCAGCTTAGACCCCGGGTCCTACAATGAGCAGTTCTTC
TRBV7-9	TRBJ2-3	few	14	-	CASSLSASTDTQYF	TGTGCCAGCAGCTTATCAGCGTCCACAGATACGCAGTATTTT
TRBV2	TRBJ1-5	once	15	-	CASSGSFAGNQPQHF	TGTGCCAGCAGTGGGTCCTTTGCTGGCAATCAGCCCCAGCATTTT
TRBV27	TRBJ2-3	-	16	-	CASSLGAPGPTDTQYF	TGTGCCAGCAGTTTGGGGGCCCCGGGCCCCACAGATACGCAGTATTTT
TRBV28	TRBJ2-5	-	16	-	CASSSPGAEAQETQYF	TGTGCCAGCAGTTCCCCGGGGGCAGAGGCCCAAGAGACCCAGTACTTC
TRBV5-1	TRBJ2-2	-	14	-	CASSWGQGTGELFF	TGCGCCAGCAGCTGGGGGCAGGGAACCGGGGAGCTGTTTTTT
TRBV5-1	TRBJ2-7	-	18	TRBD2	CASSYRASGVDASYEQYF	TGCGCCAGCAGCTACCGGGCTAGCGGGGTGGATGCATCCTACGAGCAGTACTTC
TRBV19	TRBJ1-5	few	13	-	CASWDSRNQPQHF	TGTGCATCCTGGGATAGCAGGAATCAGCCCCAGCATTTT
TRBV11-3	TRBJ2-1	-	16	TRBD2	CASSQAGGLAGGRQFF	TGTGCCAGCAGCCAAGCGGGGGGACTAGCGGGAGGACGGCAGTTCTTC
TRBV7-3	TRBJ2-1	-	14	-	CASSPQDTYNEQFF	TGTGCCAGCAGCCCCCAAGACACATACAATGAGCAGTTCTTC
TRBV2	TRBJ2-2	once	11	-	CASSVIGELFF	TGTGCCAGCAGTGTCATCGGGGAGCTGTTTTTT
TRBV23-1	TRBJ2-3	-	15	TRBD2	CASSVGTNVTDTQYF	TGCGCCAGCAGTGTCGGGACTAACGTCACAGATACGCAGTATTTT
TRBV7-9	TRBJ2-5	-	14	-	CASSPAASQETQYF	TGTGCCAGCAGCCCAGCGGCCAGCCAAGAGACCCAGTACTTC
TRBV13	TRBJ1-3	-	15	-	CASSLQGIAGNTIYF	TGTGCCAGCAGCCTACAGGGAATAGCTGGAAACACCATATATTTT
TRBV11-2	TRBJ1-2	-	17	-	CASSPSVRTGTPYGYTF	TGTGCCAGCAGCCCCTCAGTAAGAACCGGGACACCCTATGGCTACACCTTC
TRBV7-2	TRBJ2-6	-	16	-	CASSLGGLSGANVLTF	TGTGCCAGCAGCTTAGGTGGGCTCTCTGGGGCCAACGTCCTGACTTTC
TRBV11-2	TRBJ2-6	-	18	TRBD1	CASSPGQGKGTGANVLTF	TGTGCCAGCAGCCCGGGACAGGGAAAAGGAACTGGGGCCAACGTCCTGACTTTC
TRBV19	TRBJ2-1	once	19	-	CASSIVERNSTPAGNEQFF	TGTGCCAGTAGTATTGTTGAGCGGAACTCTACCCCGGCCGGCAATGAGCAGTTCTTC
TRBV7-2	TRBJ1-6	-	16	TRBD1	CASSLTSGTGPSPLHF	TGTGCCAGCAGCCTAACCTCCGGGACAGGGCCATCACCCCTCCACTTT
TRBV6-4	TRBJ2-7	-	13	-	CARGREHTYEQYF	TGTGCCAGAGGACGGGAGCACACCTACGAGCAGTACTTC
TRBV15	TRBJ2-1	-	16	TRBD2	CATSRAGTSGRDEQFF	TGTGCCACCAGCAGGGCAGGGACTAGCGGGAGGGATGAGCAGTTCTTC
TRBV7-9	TRBJ2-7	-	15	TRBD2	CASSLREGQTHEQYF	TGTGCCAGCAGCTTGCGGGAGGGACAAACCCACGAGCAGTACTTC
TRBV29-1	TRBJ1-1	few	11	-	CSVTRGAEAFF	TGCAGCGTCACCCGGGGGGCCGAAGCTTTCTTT
TRBV30	TRBJ2-5	-	16	TRBD2	CAWSVRGLAGDGEQYF	TGTGCCTGGAGTGTAAGGGGACTAGCGGGCGATGGAGAGCAGTACTTC
TRBV28	TRBJ1-5	-	12	-	CASSLPGQPQHF	TGTGCCAGCAGTTTACCCGGACAGCCCCAGCATTTT
TRBV7-2	TRBJ2-6	-	18	TRBD1	CASSLVGQGAGGANVLTF	TGTGCCAGCAGCCTCGTTGGGCAGGGGGCAGGAGGGGCCAACGTCCTGACTTTC
TRBV4-1	TRBJ2-1	-	20	-	CASSQYPPRLRANSYNEQFF	TGCGCCAGCAGCCAATACCCCCCCCGTCTCCGCGCAAACTCCTACAATGAGCAGTTCTTC
TRBV29-1	TRBJ2-7	-	11	-	CSAIQGREQYF	TGCAGCGCCATACAGGGTCGGGAGCAGTACTTC
TRBV5-3	TRBJ2-7	-	15	-	CARSLCRGSTYEQYF	TGTGCCAGAAGCTTGTGTAGGGGGTCCACCTACGAGCAGTACTTC
TRBV28	TRBJ2-1	-	17	TRBD2	CASSTGTSGISYNEQFF	TGTGCCAGCAGTACCGGGACTAGCGGGATCTCCTACAATGAGCAGTTCTTC
TRBV5-6	TRBJ1-2	few	16	TRBD1	CASSLSHDRVFYGYTF	TGTGCCAGCAGCTTGTCTCATGACAGGGTATTCTATGGCTACACCTTC
TRBV28	TRBJ2-5	-	13	-	CASSPPSRETQYF	TGTGCCAGCAGTCCCCCAAGCCGGGAGACCCAGTACTTC
TRBV6-6	TRBJ2-2	-	14	TRBD1	CASRGQVETGELFF	TGTGCCAGCAGGGGACAGGTGGAGACCGGGGAGCTGTTTTTT
TRBV11-2	TRBJ2-7	-	12	-	CASSLVGADYRF	TGTGCCAGCAGCTTAGTAGGAGCGGATTACCGCTTC
TRBV28	TRBJ1-4	-	14	-	CASSQIVISRKLFF	TGTGCCAGCAGTCAAATAGTGATCTCCAGGAAACTGTTTTTT
TRBV7-9	TRBJ2-7	-	12	-	CASSLSMDEQYF	TGTGCCAGCAGCTTATCTATGGACGAGCAGTACTTC
TRBV2	TRBJ1-3	-	16	-	CASSETGPSSGNTIYF	TGTGCCAGCAGTGAAACAGGGCCGAGCTCTGGAAACACCATATATTTT
TRBV7-2	TRBJ2-7	few	16	TRBD2	CASSRRAGEGGYEQYF	TGTGCCAGCAGTCGGCGAGCGGGAGAAGGGGGCTACGAGCAGTACTTC
TRBV28	TRBJ2-1	-	13	-	CASKNTFGDTEFF	TGTGCCAGCAAAAATACCTTTGGGGACACAGAGTTCTTC
TRBV28	TRBJ1-1	-	16	-	CASGNPGLSVHTEAFF	TGTGCCAGCGGTAATCCCGGGTTAAGCGTGCACACTGAAGCTTTCTTT
TRBV25-1	TRBJ2-3	-	15	-	CASSVGQGGLDTQYF	TGTGCCAGCAGTGTCGGTCAAGGGGGTTTAGATACGCAGTATTTT
TRBV5-1	TRBJ2-3	-	16	-	CASSLGAVPSTDTQYF	TGCGCCAGCAGCTTGGGGGCAGTTCCTAGCACAGATACGCAGTATTTT
TRBV11-2	TRBJ2-2	-	16	-	CASSTLGTTNTGELFF	TGTGCCAGCAGCACTCTCGGGACAACGAACACCGGGGAGCTGTTTTTT
TRBV4-3	TRBJ2-7	-	14	-	CASSQAQDGYEQYF	TGCGCCAGCAGCCAAGCCCAGGACGGCTACGAGCAGTACTTC
TRBV29-1	TRBJ2-1	-	12	-	CSVEKGYNEQFF	TGCAGCGTTGAAAAAGGGTACAATGAGCAGTTCTTC
TRBV7-9	TRBJ1-1	-	12	-	CASSLENTEAFF	TGTGCCAGCAGCCTTGAGAACACTGAAGCTTTCTTT
TRBV28	TRBJ1-4	-	18	TRBD1	CASSFEGAIYTPNEKLFF	TGTGCCAGCAGTTTCGAGGGGGCGATTTATACACCTAATGAAAAACTGTTTTTT
TRBV2	TRBJ2-7	few	12	-	CASSPGPYEQYF	TGTGCCAGCAGCCCGGGACCCTACGAGCAGTACTTC
TRBV4-1	TRBJ1-2	-	13	-	CASRGPGAGGYTF	TGCGCCAGCAGAGGCCCGGGGGCAGGAGGCTACACCTTC
TRBV27	TRBJ1-1	-	16	-	CASSLMRGRTATEAFF	TGTGCCAGCAGTCTGATGCGGGGTCGAACGGCCACTGAAGCTTTCTTT